This T cell receptor (beta chain) was captured by sequencing in a study of blood T cell repertoires in COVID-19. Background on the study: From the United States, Italy and Spain came samples of acute and convalescent COVID-19. From T cells, B-cell-depleted T cells, or PBMCs came the material, which was cDNA or gDNA.

Authors' methods: Reference gene primers were amplified, and this amplification served to estimate nucleated cell counts. The table came from immunoSEQ multiplex PCR; TCRdb's copy has only in-frame clones and leaves some out. For V, J and clone size, that table is used; D and trimming come from the DNA. The table has about 75,000 clones, 88% seen once. Trimming at V came to 6 bases and at J to 8 bases, leaving 7 bases not matched to a gene. Per germline, CDR1 MNHNY and CDR2 SVGAGI (reference sequence). There are 13 residues in the CDR3. The chain carries TRBV6-6 and TRBJ1-1; 9 bases align to TRBD1. The TCR originated in a human donor in a cohort sampled during active COVID-19. The sequenced sample was peripheral blood. CDR3 loop: CASRLSGTGEAFF. The CDR3 DNA follows: TGTGCCAGCAGGCTTTCCGGGACAGGGGAAGCTTTCTTT.